This T cell receptor beta chain appears in the sequencing data of a study of blood T cell repertoires in COVID-19. Study-wide background: PBMCs, B-cell-depleted T cells, or T cells provided the cDNA or gDNA that made up the material.

As handled by the study authors: Amplification with reference gene primers provided the estimates of nucleated cell counts. Produced via immunoSEQ multiplex PCR; TCRdb's table is partial and in-frame only. V and J calls and clone size are copied from that table; D and trimming were computed from the DNA. The table lists 210,000 or so clones, 87% of them singletons, with 1.5% to 2% in the top ten. The sample was peripheral blood. The TCR originated in a middle-aged man with active or convalescent COVID-19.

The CDR3: CASSIGSGKANVLTF. The CDR3 bases are TGTGCCAGTAGTATTGGGTCAGGGAAGGCCAACGTCCTGACTTTC. The rearrangement uses TRBV19 and TRBJ2-6; D is perhaps TRBD1 (5 bases). Trimming stripped 3 bases from V and 6 bases from J, with 12 bases between. The CDR3 has 15 amino acids. Per germline, CDR1 LNHDA and CDR2 SQIVND (reference sequence).